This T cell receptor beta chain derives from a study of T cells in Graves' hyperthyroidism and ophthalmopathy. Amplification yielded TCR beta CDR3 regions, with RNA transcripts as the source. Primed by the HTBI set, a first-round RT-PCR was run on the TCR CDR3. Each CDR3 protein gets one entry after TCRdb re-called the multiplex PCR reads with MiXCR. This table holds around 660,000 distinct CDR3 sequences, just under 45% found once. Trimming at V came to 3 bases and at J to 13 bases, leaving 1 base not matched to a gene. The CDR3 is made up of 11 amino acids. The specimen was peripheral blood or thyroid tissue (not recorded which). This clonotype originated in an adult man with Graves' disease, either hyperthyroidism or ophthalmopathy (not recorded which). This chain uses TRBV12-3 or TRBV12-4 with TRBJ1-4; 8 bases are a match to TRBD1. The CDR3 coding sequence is TGTGCCAGCAGTTTCGGGACAGGACTGTTTTTT. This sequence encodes CASSFGTGLFF.